These T cell receptor beta chains were read from a single sample in a study of cytomegalovirus exposure and HLA in healthy donors. The data were produced by immunoSEQ multiplex PCR, yet TCRdb's version contains in-frame clones alone and is incomplete. The sample includes 250,000 to 400,000 clones, 70% to 90% of them seen just once. What was sequenced was PBMCs. The receptor source for this set is a young man in good health and CMV-seronegative. Both conserved end residues are part of each CDR3. A D gene is named only where the DNA matches it firmly. Where a row states a size, it is once, few, many or the class of an expanded clone; other rows omit it.

d_call,j_call,clone_size,v_call,cdr3_aa,cdr3_nt
.,TRBJ2-5,.,TRBV7-9,CASSGNRVQETQYF,TGTGCCAGCAGTGGAAACCGGGTCCAAGAGACCCAGTACTTC
TRBD2,TRBJ2-7,.,TRBV5-1,CASSSGAEPYEQYF,TGCGCCAGCAGCAGCGGGGCTGAACCCTACGAGCAGTACTTC
.,TRBJ2-7,.,TRBV18,CASSGTFSYEQYF,TGTGCCAGCTCCGGGACATTCTCCTACGAGCAGTACTTC
TRBD2,TRBJ2-2,.,TRBV7-9,CASSPPAGGSPGELFF,TGTGCCAGCAGCCCCCCGGCGGGGGGCTCCCCCGGGGAGCTGTTTTTT
.,TRBJ1-6,.,TRBV7-2,CASSPRGGSSYNSPLHF,TGTGCCAGCAGCCCGAGAGGTGGGAGCTCCTATAATTCACCCCTCCACTTT
TRBD2,TRBJ2-4,.,TRBV10-2,CASSDLAGTKNIQYF,TGCGCCAGCAGTGATCTAGCGGGGACCAAAAACATTCAGTACTTC
TRBD1,TRBJ2-1,.,TRBV5-1,CASSGTGVNEQFF,TGCGCCAGCAGCGGGACAGGGGTTAATGAGCAGTTCTTC
TRBD1,TRBJ1-2,.,TRBV6-5,CASRRAGTGNSGYTF,TGTGCCAGCAGGAGGGCCGGGACAGGCAATTCTGGCTACACCTTC
.,TRBJ2-1,.,TRBV6-5,CASSYSAGEKVNEQFF,TGTGCCAGCAGTTACTCGGCAGGGGAGAAGGTCAATGAGCAGTTCTTC
TRBD1,TRBJ1-2,.,TRBV5-4,CASSFGDRGDGYTF,TGTGCCAGCAGCTTTGGAGACAGGGGTGATGGCTACACCTTC
.,TRBJ2-7,once,TRBV30,CAWSVTTFSYEQYF,TGTGCCTGGAGTGTAACCACATTCTCCTACGAGCAGTACTTC
TRBD1,TRBJ1-2,.,TRBV28,CASSNRQGYGYTF,TGTGCCAGCAGTAACCGACAGGGGTACGGCTACACCTTC
TRBD1,TRBJ1-5,.,TRBV7-9,CASSLGQGSQPQHF,TGTGCCAGCAGCTTAGGACAGGGAAGTCAGCCCCAGCATTTT
TRBD1,TRBJ1-2,.,TRBV15,CATSRDMDRGRYGYTF,TGTGCCACCAGCAGAGATATGGACAGGGGGAGGTATGGCTACACCTTC
.,TRBJ1-2,.,TRBV7-9,CASSSQGYGYTF,TGTGCCAGCAGCTCACAGGGCTATGGCTACACCTTC